There are a few counts of the clone carrying this TCR beta chain. As yet, its antigen is unknown. This specimen comes from a study of CD8+ T cells in alopecia areata. Study observations and caveats: More clonal than normal scalp was lesional scalp, particularly alopecia totalis/universalis. Normal skin's resident alphabeta T cells are sequenced alongside lesional scalp T cells.

The CDR3 consists of 15 residues. V was cut by 5 bases and J by 7 bases, with 18 bases left in between. CDR1 is SGHVS, CDR2 FQNEAQ, per germline. For five or six patients, CD4+ cells were sorted into CD25+CD127- cells. Lesional scalp punch biopsies and peripheral blood came from alopecia areata patients. Once RNA had been extracted, it was reverse transcribed into cDNA to act as the sequencing template. The table came from immunoSEQ multiplex PCR; TCRdb's copy has only in-frame clones and leaves some out. The sample has about 20,000 clones; more than 60% are singletons. The receptor comes from a human donor with alopecia areata. The rearrangement links TRBV7-8 to TRBJ2-1; D gene ambiguous. The sequenced material came from CD4+ Tregs sorted from blood. The CDR3 sequence is CASSPPRRFGNEQFF. DNA of the CDR3: TGTGCCAGCAGCCCCCCTCGGAGATTTGGTAATGAGCAGTTCTTC.